This entry lists 26 T cell receptor beta chains sequenced from one sample in a study of CD8 T cells in ankylosing spondylitis. TCRdb called the 5' RACE reads again in MiXCR, with one record for every CDR3 protein. The profile shows approximately 42,000 distinct CDR3 sequences, around 3.8% of them singletons. Sequenced sample: blood, either unsorted or a sorted T cell fraction (not recorded which). These receptors were obtained from a female donor with ankylosing spondylitis or in good health (not recorded which).

This clonotype was detected many times. V gene TRBV9 combines with J gene TRBJ2-7; 7 positions match TRBD1. Germline trimming cut 0 bases from V and 0 bases from J; bases unmatched to any gene: 3. Germline assignment: CDR1 SGDLS and CDR2 YYNGEE. The CDR3 is 15 amino acids. In DNA, the CDR3 is TGTGCCAGCAGCGTAGATCCAGGGGGCTCCTACGAGCAGTACTTC. This gives the protein CASSVDPGGSYEQYF.

This clonotype was detected many times. This chain links TRBV9 with TRBJ2-7; D is uncertain. Germline-derived CDR1 and CDR2 are SGDLS and YYNGEE. Trimming left V 0 bases short and J 9 bases short, with 16 bases between. The CDR3 covers 14 residues. As DNA, the CDR3 is TGTGCCAGCAGCGTAGGGTCAGAGCCTACGGGGCAGTACTTC. Its translation is CASSVGSEPTGQYF.

This clonotype was seen at least ten times. The chain joins TRBV9 to TRBJ1-3; D not resolved. The germline gives CDR1 SGDLS, CDR2 YYNGEE. The CDR3 sequence is 15 residues long. Trimming took 0 bases from V and 8 from J, leaving 15 bases between them. The CDR3 nucleotides are TGTGCCAGCAGCGTAGCGGCAGCCCCGCGGGACACCATATATTTT. Its protein is CASSVAAAPRDTIYF.

This clonotype was recorded many times. V and J are TRBV9 and TRBJ1-6, with D perhaps matching TRBD1 (5 bases). CDR3 length: 14 amino acids. Trimming took 4 bases from V and 7 from J, leaving 12 bases between them. Germline loops: CDR1 SGDLS, CDR2 YYNGEE. CDR3 residues: CASSPGLENSPLHF. The CDR3 DNA sequence: TGTGCCAGCAGCCCGGGACTGGAGAATTCACCCCTCCACTTT.

This clonotype was picked up a small number of times. In nucleotides, the CDR3 is TGTGCCAGCAGCGTAGATCACAATCCTAACTATGGCTACACCTTC. This codes for CASSVDHNPNYGYTF. The rearrangement uses TRBV9 and TRBJ1-2, with D unresolved. Germline V gene data show CDR1 as SGDLS and CDR2 as YYNGEE. V gave up 0 bases and J gave up 0 bases, with 9 bases separating them. The CDR3 loop spans 15 amino acids.

Many counts were recorded for this clonotype. The V call is TRBV9, the J call TRBJ2-3, with TRBD1 identical over 9 bases. The germline V gene encodes CDR1 SGDLS and CDR2 YYNGEE. The CDR3 is made up of 14 amino acids. J gave up 5 bases and V 4 bases, and 5 bases lay outside the gene matches. CDR3 bases: TGTGCCAGCAGCCCGGGACAGGGTATAGATACGCAGTATTTT. Its protein product is CASSPGQGIDTQYF. The full variable domain, rest sourced from reference TRBV9 and TRBJ2-3, is DSGVTQTPKHLITATGQRVTLRCSPRSGDLSVYWYQQSLDQGLQFLIQYYNGEERAKGNILERFSAQQFPDLHSELNLSSLELGDSALYFCASSPGQGIDTQYFGPGTRLTVL.

This clonotype appeared many times. The chain's CDR3 is CASSFVGTGGDTIYF. In DNA form, the CDR3 reads TGTGCCAGCAGCTTCGTGGGGACGGGGGGAGACACCATATATTTT. This chain uses TRBV9 with TRBJ1-3, with D possibly TRBD1 on 5 matching bases. Trimming left V 4 bases short and J 8 bases short, with 19 bases between. Germline lookup yields CDR1 SGDLS and CDR2 YYNGEE. CDR3 size: 15 residues.

This clonotype was detected many times. The J gene is TRBJ2-5, the V gene TRBV9; possibly TRBD1 for D (6 bases). Per the germline V gene, CDR1 is SGDLS and CDR2 is YYNGEE. The CDR3 extends over 14 amino acids. Trimming left V 0 bases short and J 5 bases short, with 11 bases between. CDR3 protein: CASSVDSGAETQYF. Here the CDR3 DNA reads TGTGCCAGCAGCGTAGATTCAGGGGCGGAGACCCAGTACTTC.

This clonotype was picked up many times. This chain uses TRBV9 with TRBJ2-1; D perhaps matches TRBD2 (6 bases). V lost 0 bases, J lost 7 bases, and 17 bases lay in between. The germline V gene has CDR1 SGDLS and CDR2 YYNGEE. CDR3 size: 16 residues. CDR3 DNA sequence: TGTGCCAGCAGCGTAGCAATTGTCGGGGGTGTAAATGAGCAGTTCTTC. This translates into CASSVAIVGGVNEQFF.

This clonotype was seen ten or more times. The chain has TRBV9 and TRBJ2-2; a weak D match, TRBD2 (5 bases). V shed 3 bases and J shed 8 bases, with 11 bases lying between them. CDR1 and CDR2 from the germline V gene are SGDLS and YYNGEE. This CDR3 comprises 13 residues. The CDR3 loop reads CASSAAREGELFF. CDR3 nucleotide sequence: TGTGCCAGCAGCGCCGCACGGGAAGGGGAGCTGTTTTTT.

In its sample, this clonotype was seen many times. The CDR3 DNA reads TGTGCCAGCAGCCCGCGAGTCGGACAGGGAGCGACCGGGGAGCTGTTTTTT. Its protein is CASSPRVGQGATGELFF. The genes are TRBV9 and TRBJ2-2; 8 bases match TRBD1. With V trimmed by 4 bases and J by 5 bases, 13 bases remained unmatched. Germline CDR1 is SGDLS and CDR2 is YYNGEE. This CDR3 contains 17 residues.

The chain couples TRBV9 to TRBJ1-3; D possibly corresponds to TRBD1 (5 bases). The CDR3 consists of 17 residues. The V gene lost 3 bases and the J gene lost 0 bases, with 16 bases spanning the gap. Germline CDR1 reads SGDLS; CDR2 reads YYNGEE. CDR3 sequence reads: CASSERPGNPSGNTIYF. CDR3 DNA: TGTGCCAGCAGCGAGCGTCCAGGGAACCCCTCTGGAAACACCATATATTTT. Full variable domain (outside the CDR3, taken from reference TRBV9 and TRBJ1-3): DSGVTQTPKHLITATGQRVTLRCSPRSGDLSVYWYQQSLDQGLQFLIQYYNGEERAKGNILERFSAQQFPDLHSELNLSSLELGDSALYFCASSERPGNPSGNTIYFGEGSWLTVV.

This clonotype was seen ten or more times. J is TRBJ2-2 and V is TRBV9; D is unresolved. Germline-derived CDR1 and CDR2 are SGDLS and YYNGEE. The CDR3 is made up of 13 amino acids. V lost 0 bases to trimming and J lost 7 bases, with 7 bases between them. For the CDR3, the DNA is TGTGCCAGCAGCGTAGGATTAAGCGGGGAGCTGTTTTTT. Residues: CASSVGLSGELFF.

This clonotype was seen ten or more times. This chain connects TRBV9 to TRBJ2-5; 7 positions agree with TRBD1. The germline CDR1 and CDR2 sequences are SGDLS and YYNGEE. The CDR3 totals 15 residues. Trimming at V came to 0 bases and at J to 3 bases, leaving 5 bases not matched to a gene. The CDR3 reads CASSVAARGKETQYF. Here the CDR3 DNA reads TGTGCCAGCAGCGTAGCGGCCAGGGGGAAAGAGACCCAGTACTTC.

This clonotype was seen repeatedly, ten times or more. V is TRBV9 and J is TRBJ2-7, with TRBD1 identical over 10 bases. This CDR3 is built from 15 residues. Germline trimming cut 0 bases from V and 4 bases from J; bases unmatched to any gene: 4. Germline CDR1 reads SGDLS; CDR2 reads YYNGEE. Here the CDR3 reads CASSVAGTGDYEQYF. CDR3 nucleotides: TGTGCCAGCAGCGTAGCGGGGACAGGGGATTACGAGCAGTACTTC.

This clonotype is deemed medium-sized. CDR3 sequence: CASSVPGPNEKLFF. DNA of the CDR3: TGTGCCAGCAGCGTCCCGGGGCCTAATGAAAAACTGTTTTTT. The rearrangement joins TRBV9 to TRBJ1-4, with D tentatively TRBD1 (5 bases). Trimming removed 2 bases at V and 3 bases at J, with 8 bases between. Germline V CDR1 and CDR2: SGDLS, YYNGEE. CDR3 length equals 14 residues.

This clonotype was counted at least ten times. The genes are TRBV9 and TRBJ2-2, with 8 bases identical to TRBD2. The V gene's germline CDR1 is SGDLS and CDR2 YYNGEE. The CDR3 contains 16 residues. The V gene end was trimmed by 3 bases and the J gene end by 2 bases; junction bases not matched to a gene: 6. The CDR3 nucleotides are TGTGCCAGCAGCGCCGGGGGGGGGCGAAACACCGGGGAGCTGTTTTTT. Translating it yields CASSAGGGRNTGELFF.

In this sample, this clonotype turned up a few times. J is TRBJ2-3 and V is TRBV9, with 8 bases aligning to TRBD2. CDR3 length equals 15 residues. Germline V gene data show CDR1 as SGDLS and CDR2 as YYNGEE. V shed 5 bases, J shed 2 bases, and the junction held 7 bases outside the gene matches. CDR3 nucleotide sequence: TGTGCCAGCAGTTCCCAGCGGGGGTACACAGATACGCAGTATTTT. Amino acid sequence: CASSSQRGYTDTQYF.

This clonotype has ten or more counts. The chain joins TRBV9 to TRBJ2-3; TRBD2 matches 10 bases. J lost 0 bases, V lost 4 bases, and 5 bases had no gene match. CDR1 and CDR2 (germline): SGDLS, YYNGEE. CDR3 length: 16 residues. The CDR3, as DNA: TGTGCCAGCAGCCAATCTAGCGGGGGCAGCACAGATACGCAGTATTTT. Protein product: CASSQSSGGSTDTQYF.

This clonotype was found many times. The chain uses TRBV9 and TRBJ1-1; 10 bases match TRBD1. The CDR3 spans 16 residues. V trimming: 3 bases; J trimming: 1 base; junction bases outside the gene matches: 6. CDR1 is SGDLS, CDR2 YYNGEE, per germline. The CDR3 region is CASSEGDRGKNTEAFF. CDR3 nucleotide sequence: TGTGCCAGCAGCGAGGGGGACAGGGGTAAGAACACTGAAGCTTTCTTT.

The rearrangement joins TRBV9 to TRBJ2-2, with D perhaps given as TRBD1 or TRBD2 (6 bases each). Germline assignment: CDR1 SGDLS and CDR2 YYNGEE. This CDR3 is built from 15 residues. Trimming pared 0 bases from V and 9 bases from J, leaving 15 bases between. The CDR3 here is CASSVEGGHSRELFF. The DNA for the CDR3 is TGTGCCAGCAGCGTAGAGGGGGGACACTCTAGGGAGCTGTTTTTT.

This clonotype counts as medium-sized. V and J are TRBV9 and TRBJ1-2; the match to TRBD1 covers 7 bases. There are 13 residues in the CDR3. CDR1 is SGDLS and CDR2 is YYNGEE in the germline V gene. Losses at the gene ends were 4 bases for V and 6 bases for J; bases not matched to a gene: 6. In DNA form, the CDR3 reads TGTGCCAGCAGCAGACAGGGCCAGGATGGCTACACCTTC. It specifies CASSRQGQDGYTF.

The sample holds many counts of this clonotype. The chain uses TRBV9 and TRBJ2-3; the match to TRBD2 covers 13 bases. J was trimmed by 5 bases and V by 3 bases; bases with no gene match: 9. The CDR3 contains 17 residues. Germline CDR1 reads SGDLS; CDR2 reads YYNGEE. Here the CDR3 DNA reads TGTGCCAGCAGCGCTACTAGCGGGGGGGCCATTGGAGATACGCAGTATTTT. This codes for CASSATSGGAIGDTQYF.

This clonotype was seen ten or more times. This chain uses TRBV9 with TRBJ1-1; 7 nucleotides match TRBD1. Germline V gene lookup returns CDR1 SGDLS and CDR2 YYNGEE. The CDR3 is 17 amino acids. The V and J ends lost 0 bases and 0 bases, in that order; junction bases with no gene match: 8. The CDR3 DNA follows: TGTGCCAGCAGCGTAGTGGGGTCAGGGGGAATGAACACTGAAGCTTTCTTT. Its protein is CASSVVGSGGMNTEAFF.

This clonotype was recorded many times. The rearrangement joins TRBV9 to TRBJ2-1, with unresolved D. Trimming pared 6 bases from V and 1 base from J, leaving 17 bases between. This CDR3 region has 16 residues. Germline V gene data show CDR1 as SGDLS and CDR2 as YYNGEE. This CDR3 reads CASTGGSSRSYNEQFF. The CDR3 bases are TGTGCCAGCACCGGCGGCTCAAGCAGGTCCTACAATGAGCAGTTCTTC.

This clonotype was recorded many times. This chain links TRBV9 with TRBJ2-3; 8 bases agree with TRBD1. There are 15 residues in the CDR3. Trimming cost V 2 bases and J 3 bases; bases outside gene matches: 5. Germline V lookup: CDR1 SGDLS, CDR2 YYNGEE. This CDR3 is CASSVQGAGTDTQYF. The CDR3 bases are TGTGCCAGCAGCGTGCAGGGGGCTGGGACAGATACGCAGTATTTT.